Each of the 13 T cell receptor beta chains below was sequenced from the same sample in a study of T cells in Graves' hyperthyroidism and ophthalmopathy. RNA transcripts yielded amplified TCR beta CDR3 regions. In the first-round RT-PCR of the TCR CDR3, the HTBI primer set was used. MiXCR, applied by TCRdb to the multiplex PCR reads, yields one record per CDR3 protein. The repertoire holds hundreds of thousands of distinct CDR3 sequences, with approximately 15% as singletons. Sequencing used blood. All receptors come from a woman between 25 and 40 years old with Graves' hyperthyroidism that later progressed to Graves' ophthalmopathy.

Worth noting for this clonotype: At one end, the junction sequence differs from germline, possibly due to a read error. The V and J genes are TRBV7-2 and TRBJ2-7; D ambiguous. Germline V gene sequence: CDR1 SGHTA, CDR2 FQGNSA. This CDR3 region has 12 residues. The CDR3 nucleotides read TGTGCCAGCAGCTTAGCGACCTACGAGCAGCACTTC. Encoded protein: CASSLATYEQHF.

The V call is TRBV19, the J call TRBJ1-1, with a possible D match to TRBD1 (6 bases). Looked up from germline, CDR1 is LNHDA and CDR2 is SQIVND (reference sequence). CDR3 length: 15 residues. Trimming stripped 5 bases from V and 3 bases from J, with 16 bases between. The CDR3 sequence is CASSLANREDTEAFF. DNA of the CDR3: TGTGCCAGTAGTTTGGCAAACAGGGAGGACACTGAAGCTTTCTTT.

In its sample, this clonotype was seen many times. The chain joins TRBV27 to TRBJ2-1; 8 bases match TRBD2. V was pared by 5 bases and J by 10 bases, with 4 bases of the junction left unmatched. Germline lookup yields CDR1 MNHEY and CDR2 SMNVEV (reference sequence). The CDR3 covers 12 residues. The CDR3 nucleotides read TGTGCCAGCAGTCGGACTAGCCGGGAGCAGTTCTTC. This gives the protein CASSRTSREQFF.

This clonotype was found many times. This chain links TRBV10-3 with TRBJ1-4, with D perhaps matching TRBD1 (6 bases). This CDR3 contains 14 residues. Germline-derived CDR1 and CDR2 are ENHRY and SYGVKD. V was shortened by 6 bases and J by 8 bases, with 16 bases between the two germline ends. The CDR3, as DNA: TGTGCCATCAGCGACAGGTCGAAGGACGAAAAACTGTTTTTT. Translated, it gives CAISDRSKDEKLFF.

This chain joins TRBV19 and TRBJ2-1; TRBD1 aligns across 8 bases. This CDR3 spans 15 amino acids. V shed 6 bases, J shed 6 bases, and the junction held 10 bases outside the gene matches. The V gene's germline CDR1 is LNHDA and CDR2 SQIVND (reference sequence). CDR3 sequence reads: CASRTTGTGGNEQFF. As DNA, the CDR3 is TGTGCCAGTAGGACGACCGGGACAGGAGGCAATGAGCAGTTCTTC. Full variable domain (remainder filled in from reference TRBV19 and TRBJ2-1): DGGITQSPKYLFRKEGQNVTLSCEQNLNHDAMYWYRQDPGQGLRLIYYSQIVNDFQKGDIAEGYSVSREKKESFPLTVTSAQKNPTAFYLCASRTTGTGGNEQFFGPGTRLTVL.

This clonotype was seen only a few times. This rearrangement joins TRBV5-4 to TRBJ2-5; the match to TRBD2 covers 9 bases. The CDR3 is made up of 14 amino acids. CDR1 and CDR2 from the germline V gene are SGHNT and YYREEE (reference sequence). V shed 5 bases, J shed 4 bases, and the junction held 6 bases outside the gene matches. This CDR3 reads CASSEAGGPETQYF. In nucleotides, the CDR3 is TGTGCCAGCAGTGAGGCGGGAGGGCCAGAGACCCAGTACTTC.

The chain joins TRBV29-1 to TRBJ1-1, with D uncertain. CDR1 is SQVTM, CDR2 ANQGSEA, per germline. The length of the CDR3 is 12 residues. Trimming pared 3 bases from V and 7 bases from J, leaving 12 bases between. DNA of the CDR3: TGCAGCGTTGATCGGGTGGACTTTGAAGCTTTCTTT. Translating gives CSVDRVDFEAFF.

The CDR3 protein is CASIHSGNEQFF. Written as DNA, the CDR3 is TGTGCCAGCATTCATAGCGGTAATGAGCAGTTCTTC. The gene calls are TRBV2 and TRBJ2-1, with D perhaps TRBD2 (6 bases). The germline CDR1 and CDR2 sequences are SNHLY and FYNNEI. Trimming took 7 bases from V and 7 from J, leaving 11 bases between them. The CDR3 sequence is 12 residues long.

About this clonotype: At one end, the junction sequence differs from germline, possibly due to a read error. V usage is TRBV3-1 and J usage is TRBJ1-2; no definite D call. The length of the CDR3 is 13 residues. The germline CDR1 and CDR2 sequences are LGHDT and YNNKEL (reference sequence). CDR3 sequence reads: CAGSQDGNYGYTF. In nucleotides, the CDR3 is TGTGCCGGCAGCCAAGATGGGAACTATGGCTACACCTTC.

This clonotype has just a few counts. The chain has TRBV20-1 and TRBJ1-1; D not certain. The CDR3 consists of 11 residues. The V and J ends lost 5 bases and 1 base respectively, with 5 bases between them. The germline V gene encodes CDR1 DFQATT and CDR2 SNEGSKA (reference sequence). The CDR3 DNA sequence: TGCAGTGCTGGGCGGAACACTGAAGCTTTCTTT. Amino acids: CSAGRNTEAFF.

This clonotype was seen only a few times. This sequence may be a read error, since a much larger clone differs from it by one base. This sequence joins TRBV2 and TRBJ2-5, with 7 bases matching TRBD2. The CDR3 has 14 amino acids. Germline lookup yields CDR1 SNHLY and CDR2 FYNNEI. V was clipped by 11 bases and J by 5 bases; unmatched bases: 14. In nucleotides, the CDR3 is TGTGCCTGGCTTCGGGGACGGGGGGAGGAGACCCAGTACTTC. Translating it yields CAWLRGRGEETQYF.

The chain recombines TRBV6-5 with TRBJ1-1, with a weak D call TRBD1 (5 bases). Germline values: CDR1 MNHEY, CDR2 SVGAGI. The CDR3 contains 12 residues. Trimming took off 0 bases at V and 8 bases at J, with 7 bases between the two ends. CDR3 sequence: CASSYSGEEAFF. In DNA, the CDR3 is TGTGCCAGCAGTTACTCGGGGGAGGAAGCTTTCTTT.

This clonotype was found a few times. This chain links TRBV12-3 or TRBV12-4 with TRBJ1-1; tentative D call: TRBD1 (5 bases). The CDR3 consists of 17 residues. V lost 3 bases to trimming and J lost 4 bases, with 21 bases between them. CDR3 nucleotide sequence: TGTGCCAGCAGTTTGGTGCAGGGTGCACCCGGGGCCACTGAAGCTTTCTTT. Translation gives CASSLVQGAPGATEAFF.